A selection of T cell receptor beta chains follows, all from one sample in a study of T-cell reconstitution after alpha-beta-depleted transplantation in children. MiXCR, run by TCRdb on the PCR reads, gives a single entry per CDR3 protein. The sample holds a few hundred thousand distinct CDR3 sequences, about 12% seen once. The sequenced sample was PBMCs from the stem cell graft donor, obtained from the stem cell graft. The receptors shown here come from a human donor who donated a stem cell graft to a child with combined immunodeficiency. Both conserved end residues are part of each CDR3. A D gene is named only where the DNA matches it firmly. Size is stated for part of the rows, as once, few or many counts, or as a class when the clone is expanded.

d_gene	abundance	v_gene	j_gene	CDR3nt	CDR3aa
TRBD2	once	TRBV7-2	TRBJ2-1	TGTGCCAGCAGCTCGAGGGAGGGCCGCTCCTACAATGAGCAGTTCTTC	CASSSREGRSYNEQFF
-	-	TRBV15	TRBJ1-4	TGTGCCACCAGCAGAGTCACGTATAATGAAAAACTGTTTTTT	CATSRVTYNEKLFF
TRBD1	many	TRBV27	TRBJ1-5	TGTGCCAGCCGAACAGGGGGGCGGCCCCAGCATTTT	CASRTGGRPQHF
-	-	TRBV7-8	TRBJ2-1	TGTGCCAGCAGCTTAGTCCCCTTTTACGCGGGAAGCTTCAATGAGCAGTTCTTC	CASSLVPFYAGSFNEQFF
-	-	TRBV7-2	TRBJ2-2	TGTGCCAGCAGCCGTCCGACTAGAACCGGGGAGCTGTTTTTT	CASSRPTRTGELFF
TRBD1	-	TRBV5-8	TRBJ2-3	TGTGCCAGCAGCTTGACAGGGGCCACCACAGATACGCAGTATTTT	CASSLTGATTDTQYF
TRBD2	-	TRBV3-1	TRBJ2-1	TGTGCCAGCAGCACTCTAGCGGCACTCTCCAATGAGCAGTTCTTC	CASSTLAALSNEQFF
-	-	TRBV2	TRBJ2-1	TGTGCCAGCAGACATGGCAACAATGAGCAGTTCTTC	CASRHGNNEQFF
-	few	TRBV7-9	TRBJ2-7	TGTGCCAGCAGCGCGGACGAAGACGAGCAGTACTTC	CASSADEDEQYF
-	few	TRBV27	TRBJ1-6	TGTGCCAGCAGTTACCCCGCGGTGAATTCACCCCTCCACTTT	CASSYPAVNSPLHF
TRBD2	-	TRBV20-1	TRBJ2-7	TGCAGTGCTAGAGATGAGGTAGCGGGAGTCTGGTACGAGCAGTACTTC	CSARDEVAGVWYEQYF
TRBD2	many	TRBV12-3/TRBV12-4	TRBJ2-7	TGTGCCAGCAGCCCGACTAGCGGTGTACTCCTTGGCGAGCAGTACTTC	CASSPTSGVLLGEQYF
-	-	TRBV4-3	TRBJ2-3	TGCGCCAGCAGCTTTCAGACAACAGATACGCAGTATTTT	CASSFQTTDTQYF
-	many	TRBV12-3/TRBV12-4	TRBJ2-7	TGTGCCAGCAGTTTAGCGGTTGGGGTTCTTGCCGAGCAGTACTTC	CASSLAVGVLAEQYF
-	-	TRBV7-8	TRBJ2-3	TGTGCCAGCAGCCCGCTAGCGTTGCCGACGCCAGATACGCAGTATTTT	CASSPLALPTPDTQYF
-	once	TRBV5-1	TRBJ1-1	TGCGCCAGCAGCTTCGTGGGGGCTAGGAACACTGAAGCTTTCTTT	CASSFVGARNTEAFF
-	-	TRBV9	TRBJ2-1	TGTGCCAGCAGCGTAGGGGAGCCGGGGTTCTATGAGCAGTTCTTC	CASSVGEPGFYEQFF
-	many	TRBV6-2/TRBV6-3	TRBJ2-1	TGTGCCAGCAACTTGGGTGAGCAGTTCTTC	CASNLGEQFF
-	-	TRBV27	TRBJ2-2	TGTGCCAGCAGTTCCTGGAGGGCGGGAAACACCGGGGAGCTGTTTTTT	CASSSWRAGNTGELFF
-	many	TRBV4-2	TRBJ2-1	TGTGCCAGCAGCCAACCTACAGGGCGAGTAGACAATGAGCAGTTCTTC	CASSQPTGRVDNEQFF
TRBD1	-	TRBV28	TRBJ2-3	TGTGCCAGCAGTTTCCCTTACTCCGGGACAGGGGACACAGATACGCAGTATTTT	CASSFPYSGTGDTDTQYF
-	-	TRBV12-3/TRBV12-4	TRBJ2-6	TGTGCCAGCAGTTTTGAGGACAGTGCCTCTGGGGCCAACGTCCTGACTTTC	CASSFEDSASGANVLTF
-	many	TRBV20-1	TRBJ2-1	TGCAGTGCTCGGTCCGGGGCCAACAATGAGCAGTTCTTC	CSARSGANNEQFF
-	-	TRBV20-1	TRBJ2-5	TGCAGTGCTAGCGAGGTCAGGTGGGAGACCCAGTACTTC	CSASEVRWETQYF
TRBD1	many	TRBV12-3/TRBV12-4	TRBJ2-5	TGTGCCAGCAGTCTCCGACAGGGGGTGGAGACCCAGTACTTC	CASSLRQGVETQYF
TRBD1	many	TRBV20-1	TRBJ1-4	TGCAGTGCTAGAGTGACAGGGGGAAGGGAAAAACTGTTTTTT	CSARVTGGREKLFF
TRBD2	-	TRBV18	TRBJ2-1	TGTGCCAGCTCACCCCAGCGGGGGGCCTCCTACAATGAGCAGTTCTTC	CASSPQRGASYNEQFF
TRBD2	-	TRBV7-6	TRBJ2-3	TGTGCCAGCAGCTTAGGCGGGGGGTTATCAGATACGCAGTATTTT	CASSLGGGLSDTQYF
TRBD2	-	TRBV20-1	TRBJ2-1	TGCAGTGCTAGAGATCGAACTAGCGGAAACAATGAGCAGTTCTTC	CSARDRTSGNNEQFF
-	few	TRBV11-2	TRBJ2-2	TGTGCCAGCAGCGTAAACGGCCGATACCTACATGGGAACACCGGGGAGCTGTTTTTT	CASSVNGRYLHGNTGELFF
TRBD2	-	TRBV7-8	TRBJ2-2	TGTGCCAGCAGCCCCCCCTCTAGCGGTACCGGGGAGCTGTTTTTT	CASSPPSSGTGELFF
-	few	TRBV12-3/TRBV12-4	TRBJ2-2	TGTGCCAGCAGTTTAGCAACCGGGGAGGCGGACACCGGGGAGCTGTTTTTT	CASSLATGEADTGELFF